Listed below are T cell receptor beta chains from one sample, sequenced in a study of shared clonotypes between healthy human individuals. TCRdb's copy holds only in-frame clones and misses some; the assay was immunoSEQ multiplex PCR. The sample carries around 1.6 million clones, 95% to 99% recorded once. The sample consisted of naive CD4+ T cells sorted from blood. These receptor sequences come from a man aged 30 to 39 in good health. Both conserved end residues are part of each CDR3. Each record gives: D gene, clone size, V gene, J gene, CDR3 length, CDR3 DNA, CDR3 protein. The D gene is left open where the match is weak. The listing skips clone size in some rows; elsewhere it reads once, few, many or a size class.

D: TRBD1; size: -; V: TRBV5-4; J: TRBJ1-4; length: 14; DNA: TGTGCCAGCAGCTTCAACAGGGGGATCGAAAAACTGTTTTTT; CDR3: CASSFNRGIEKLFF
D: -; size: -; V: TRBV19; J: TRBJ2-5; length: 16; DNA: TGTGCCAGTAGTATGTGGGGGCTAGCACGAGGGGAGACCCAGTACTTC; CDR3: CASSMWGLARGETQYF
D: -; size: once; V: TRBV13; J: TRBJ1-1; length: 13; DNA: TGTGCCAGCAGCCTCAGACAGAACACTGAAGCTTTCTTT; CDR3: CASSLRQNTEAFF
D: -; size: -; V: TRBV6-6; J: TRBJ2-7; length: 14; DNA: TGTGCCAGCGTCCTCGGAAGGGGCGCCTACGAGCAGTACTTC; CDR3: CASVLGRGAYEQYF
D: TRBD2; size: -; V: TRBV28; J: TRBJ2-7; length: 14; DNA: TGTGCCAGCAGTTTACTAGCGGGATCACAAGAGCAGTACTTC; CDR3: CASSLLAGSQEQYF
D: TRBD1; size: -; V: TRBV7-9; J: TRBJ2-7; length: 14; DNA: TGTGCCAGCAGCCGGGGACAGGGGGGCTACGAGCAGTACTTC; CDR3: CASSRGQGGYEQYF
D: TRBD2; size: -; V: TRBV29-1; J: TRBJ2-3; length: 15; DNA: TGCAGCGGACTAGCGGGAGGGACTAGCACAGATACGCAGTATTTT; CDR3: CSGLAGGTSTDTQYF
D: TRBD1; size: -; V: TRBV6-6; J: TRBJ1-2; length: 15; DNA: TGTGCCAGCAGTTACTCGACTCTCCAGGGGGAAGGCTACACCTTC; CDR3: CASSYSTLQGEGYTF
D: -; size: once; V: TRBV9; J: TRBJ1-1; length: 13; DNA: TGTGCCAGCAGCGCCACTTCGGGTACTGAAGCTTTCTTT; CDR3: CASSATSGTEAFF
D: -; size: -; V: TRBV30; J: TRBJ2-7; length: 12; DNA: TGTGCCGCCTCGGGGAGCTCCTACGAGCAGTACTTC; CDR3: CAASGSSYEQYF
D: -; size: -; V: TRBV11-2; J: TRBJ1-1; length: 12; DNA: TGTGCCAGCAGTAAGACGAACACTGAAGCTTTCTTT; CDR3: CASSKTNTEAFF
D: TRBD2; size: -; V: TRBV4-3; J: TRBJ2-7; length: 16; DNA: TGCGCCAGCAGCCAAGGCAGAAGCGGGAGTATATACGAGCAGTACTTC; CDR3: CASSQGRSGSIYEQYF
D: -; size: -; V: TRBV7-9; J: TRBJ2-1; length: 17; DNA: TGTGCCAGCAGTTACCCCCGGCAGGGCAGCTCCTACAATGAGCAGTTCTTC; CDR3: CASSYPRQGSSYNEQFF
D: -; size: -; V: TRBV18; J: TRBJ2-1; length: 15; DNA: TGTGCCAGCTCACCCCTACAGGGTACCTACAATGAGCAGTTCTTC; CDR3: CASSPLQGTYNEQFF
D: TRBD2; size: -; V: TRBV28; J: TRBJ2-1; length: 16; DNA: TGTGCCAGCAGTTTGTTCATTAGCGGGAGGTTCAATGAGCAGTTCTTC; CDR3: CASSLFISGRFNEQFF
D: -; size: -; V: TRBV15; J: TRBJ2-7; length: 15; DNA: TGTGCCACCAGCAGGACGGGGACATTTTCCTACGAGCAGTACTTC; CDR3: CATSRTGTFSYEQYF
D: -; size: once; V: TRBV19; J: TRBJ1-5; length: 14; DNA: TGTGCCAGTAGTATTCTCCTTAGCAATCAGCCCCAGCATTTT; CDR3: CASSILLSNQPQHF
D: -; size: few; V: TRBV4-3; J: TRBJ2-3; length: 15; DNA: TGCGCCAGCAGCCAAGAAGGGACGAGCACAGATACGCAGTATTTT; CDR3: CASSQEGTSTDTQYF
D: -; size: -; V: TRBV19; J: TRBJ2-7; length: 14; DNA: TGTGCCAGTAGTATAGATCGATGGGGCGGCGAGCAGTACTTC; CDR3: CASSIDRWGGEQYF
D: -; size: -; V: TRBV11-3; J: TRBJ2-1; length: 13; DNA: TGTGCCAGCAGTTCCCGGGACTACAATGAGCAGTTCTTC; CDR3: CASSSRDYNEQFF
D: TRBD2; size: -; V: TRBV10-3; J: TRBJ2-3; length: 19; DNA: TGTGCCATCAGTGAGTCGCTAGTAGCGGGAGGGCCTAGGACAGATACGCAGTATTTT; CDR3: CAISESLVAGGPRTDTQYF
D: -; size: once; V: TRBV29-1; J: TRBJ2-3; length: 14; DNA: TGCAGCGTTAATAGGGACCAACGGGGAGATACGCAGTATTTT; CDR3: CSVNRDQRGDTQYF
D: -; size: -; V: TRBV5-1; J: TRBJ1-1; length: 15; DNA: TGCGCCAGCAGCCCTATTATCGGATACACGGAAGAAGCTTTCTTT; CDR3: CASSPIIGYTEEAFF
D: -; size: -; V: TRBV9; J: TRBJ2-7; length: 14; DNA: TGTGCCAGCAGCGTAGAGGCCCTTGGGGGGGAGCAGTACTTC; CDR3: CASSVEALGGEQYF
D: -; size: -; V: TRBV6-5; J: TRBJ1-4; length: 16; DNA: TGTGCCAGCAGTTACCGATTCCAGGGAAAGGATGAAAAACTGTTTTTT; CDR3: CASSYRFQGKDEKLFF
D: -; size: -; V: TRBV14; J: TRBJ2-4; length: 16; DNA: TGTGCCAGCAGCCAAGAGGTTTTCGTAACCAAAAACATTCAGTACTTC; CDR3: CASSQEVFVTKNIQYF
D: -; size: -; V: TRBV28; J: TRBJ1-1; length: 15; DNA: TGTGCCAGCAGCCCATCCCTAAGCATGAACACTGAAGCTTTCTTT; CDR3: CASSPSLSMNTEAFF
D: TRBD1; size: once; V: TRBV5-6; J: TRBJ2-7; length: 13; DNA: TGTGCCAGCAGCCGGGACAGGGGCTACGAGCAGTACTTC; CDR3: CASSRDRGYEQYF
D: -; size: few; V: TRBV20-1; J: TRBJ1-2; length: 9; DNA: TGCAGTGCTAATCCAGTATCCACCTTC; CDR3: CSANPVSTF
D: TRBD2; size: -; V: TRBV7-9; J: TRBJ2-1; length: 16; DNA: TGTGCCAGCAGTCCACTCGGACTAGCGCCAAAGGGGGAGCAGTTCTTC; CDR3: CASSPLGLAPKGEQFF
D: TRBD1; size: -; V: TRBV5-4; J: TRBJ2-3; length: 13; DNA: TGTGCCAGCCTGGACAGGGGGCAAGATACGCAGTATTTT; CDR3: CASLDRGQDTQYF
D: TRBD1; size: -; V: TRBV15; J: TRBJ2-3; length: 17; DNA: TGTGCCACCAGCAGACTAGCCGGACAGGGCGACACAGATACGCAGTATTTT; CDR3: CATSRLAGQGDTDTQYF
D: TRBD2; size: -; V: TRBV25-1; J: TRBJ2-1; length: 16; DNA: TGTGCCAGCAGTGAATATGAGGGTAGCGGGAGAAATGAGCAGTTCTTC; CDR3: CASSEYEGSGRNEQFF
D: TRBD2; size: -; V: TRBV5-4; J: TRBJ2-3; length: 16; DNA: TGTGCCAGCAGCCACCCCGGGCTAGCGGGCGGGGATACGCAGTATTTT; CDR3: CASSHPGLAGGDTQYF
D: TRBD1; size: once; V: TRBV30; J: TRBJ1-1; length: 15; DNA: TGTGCCTGGAGTGCCTCCTTAACAGGGGACGCTGAAGCTTTCTTT; CDR3: CAWSASLTGDAEAFF
D: TRBD2; size: -; V: TRBV5-1; J: TRBJ2-7; length: 16; DNA: TGCGCCAGCAGCCAACGACTAGCGGGAGAAGGCTACGAGCAGTACTTC; CDR3: CASSQRLAGEGYEQYF
D: -; size: -; V: TRBV5-4; J: TRBJ2-7; length: 16; DNA: TGTGCCAGCAGTGCTGACGGGAGGTTAACAGGGTACGAGCAGTACTTC; CDR3: CASSADGRLTGYEQYF
D: -; size: -; V: TRBV2; J: TRBJ2-7; length: 13; DNA: TGTGCCAGCGAGGTGGGCCTCTCCTACGAGCAGTACTTC; CDR3: CASEVGLSYEQYF
D: TRBD2; size: -; V: TRBV5-1; J: TRBJ2-1; length: 20; DNA: TGCGCCAGCAGCCCCCTCCCGGGACTAGCGGGAGTTCCCATTGACAATGAGCAGTTCTTC; CDR3: CASSPLPGLAGVPIDNEQFF
D: -; size: -; V: TRBV15; J: TRBJ2-3; length: 14; DNA: TGTGCCACCAGCAGAGAGGGGGGCACAGATACGCAGTATTTT; CDR3: CATSREGGTDTQYF
D: TRBD2; size: -; V: TRBV5-1; J: TRBJ2-5; length: 17; DNA: TGCGCCAGCAGCTTGGGGTCAGCGGGAGGATCTCAGGAGACCCAGTACTTC; CDR3: CASSLGSAGGSQETQYF
D: -; size: -; V: TRBV2; J: TRBJ1-2; length: 12; DNA: TGTGCCAGCAGTGACCGTCGATATGACTACACCTTC; CDR3: CASSDRRYDYTF
D: -; size: -; V: TRBV4-2; J: TRBJ2-3; length: 16; DNA: TGTGCCAGCAGCCAACTGACTAGAGGCCGCACAGATACGCAGTATTTT; CDR3: CASSQLTRGRTDTQYF
D: -; size: -; V: TRBV7-9; J: TRBJ2-2; length: 16; DNA: TGTGCCAGCAGCGACCCTTTTGGTCGACCCTCTGGGGAGCTGTTTTTT; CDR3: CASSDPFGRPSGELFF
D: -; size: -; V: TRBV5-1; J: TRBJ2-1; length: 13; DNA: TGCGCCAGCAGCTTGGAGCACCGGAATGAGCAGTTCTTC; CDR3: CASSLEHRNEQFF
D: -; size: -; V: TRBV6-6; J: TRBJ2-7; length: 14; DNA: TGTGCCAGCAGCTACCATCCCCTGGATACGGAGCAGTACTTC; CDR3: CASSYHPLDTEQYF
D: -; size: -; V: TRBV7-9; J: TRBJ2-2; length: 14; DNA: TGTGCCAGCAGCTTAGCAGAGGGCACCGGGGAGCTGTTTTTT; CDR3: CASSLAEGTGELFF
D: -; size: -; V: TRBV9; J: TRBJ2-3; length: 13; DNA: TGTGCCAGCAGCGTAGTGGAAACAGATACGCAGTATTTT; CDR3: CASSVVETDTQYF
D: -; size: -; V: TRBV6-1; J: TRBJ2-7; length: 14; DNA: TGTGCCAGCAGTGTCCGGGTCCTTTTTTACGAGCAGTACTTC; CDR3: CASSVRVLFYEQYF
D: TRBD2; size: -; V: TRBV6-6; J: TRBJ2-7; length: 15; DNA: TGTGCCAGCAGTTACTTGGGAGGGGTTTCCTACGAGCAGTACTTC; CDR3: CASSYLGGVSYEQYF
D: -; size: -; V: TRBV29-1; J: TRBJ1-5; length: 12; DNA: TGCAGCGTTGGGGCGGGGGATCAGCCCCAGCATTTT; CDR3: CSVGAGDQPQHF
D: -; size: -; V: TRBV15; J: TRBJ2-4; length: 18; DNA: TGTGCCACCAGCAGCGAACAGGGCTCTTCTTCTGGGGTGAACATTCAGTACTTC; CDR3: CATSSEQGSSSGVNIQYF
D: -; size: -; V: TRBV15; J: TRBJ1-5; length: 14; DNA: TGTGCCACCAGCAGAGTAGGGCCCAATCAGCCCCAGCATTTT; CDR3: CATSRVGPNQPQHF
D: -; size: -; V: TRBV5-1; J: TRBJ2-1; length: 16; DNA: TGCGCCAGCAGCTTGGATCAGGGACCCCCCTACAATGAGCAGTTCTTC; CDR3: CASSLDQGPPYNEQFF
D: TRBD1; size: -; V: TRBV2; J: TRBJ2-1; length: 15; DNA: TGTGCCAGCAGTGGCGGCTCAGGGGGTAATAATGAGCAGTTCTTC; CDR3: CASSGGSGGNNEQFF
D: -; size: -; V: TRBV10-1; J: TRBJ2-1; length: 15; DNA: TGCGCCAGCAGTGAGTCTGGCCCAGGAGGGGATGAGCAGTTCTTC; CDR3: CASSESGPGGDEQFF
D: -; size: -; V: TRBV28; J: TRBJ1-2; length: 13; DNA: TGTGCCAGCAGTTTAAACAGGGACTATGGCTACACCTTC; CDR3: CASSLNRDYGYTF
D: TRBD2; size: -; V: TRBV10-2; J: TRBJ2-3; length: 15; DNA: TGCGCCAGCAGTGCCCTAGCGGGAATTATAGATACGCAGTATTTT; CDR3: CASSALAGIIDTQYF